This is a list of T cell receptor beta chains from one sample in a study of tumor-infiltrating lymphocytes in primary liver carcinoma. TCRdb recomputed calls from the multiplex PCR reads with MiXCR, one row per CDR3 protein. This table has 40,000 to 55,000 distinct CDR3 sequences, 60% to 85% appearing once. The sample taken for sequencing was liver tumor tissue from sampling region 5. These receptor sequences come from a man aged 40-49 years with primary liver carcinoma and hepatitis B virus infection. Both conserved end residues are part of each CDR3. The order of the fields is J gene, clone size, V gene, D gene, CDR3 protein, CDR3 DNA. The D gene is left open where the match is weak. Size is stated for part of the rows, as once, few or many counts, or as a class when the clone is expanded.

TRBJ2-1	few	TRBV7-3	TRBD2	CASSWSGSLNNEQFF	TGTGCCAGCAGTTGGAGCGGGAGTCTGAACAATGAGCAGTTCTTC
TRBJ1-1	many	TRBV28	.	CASSSPQGATEAFF	TGTGCCAGCAGTTCCCCACAGGGAGCCACTGAAGCTTTCTTT
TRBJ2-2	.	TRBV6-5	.	CASSYAVDGTGELRF	TGTGCCAGCAGTTACGCAGTGGACGGCACCGGGGAGCTACGTTTT
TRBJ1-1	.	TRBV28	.	CASSLWFRGMNTEALF	TGCGCCAGCAGTTTATGGTTCCGAGGGATGAACACTGAAGCTCTCTTT
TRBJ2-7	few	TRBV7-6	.	CASSQGPHYEQYF	TGTGCCAGCAGCCAGGGACCCCACTACGAGCAGTACTTC
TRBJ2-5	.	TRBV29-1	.	CSVELASEETQYF	TGCAGCGTTGAATTGGCATCCGAAGAGACTCAGTACTTC
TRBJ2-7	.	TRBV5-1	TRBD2	CANSETSGGVYEQYF	TGCGCCAACAGCGAGACTAGCGGGGGTGTCTACGAACAGTACTTC
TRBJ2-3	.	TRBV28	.	CASSSLSGPDTQYF	TGTGCCAGCAGTTCCCTTAGCGGCCCAGATACGCAGTATTTT
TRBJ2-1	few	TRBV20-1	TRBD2	CSATSSGTSGINEQFF	TGCAGTGCTACCTCCTCCGGGACTAGCGGGATTAATGAGCAGTTCTTC
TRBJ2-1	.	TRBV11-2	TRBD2	CSSCLDIGLAMGERFF	TGTTCCAGCTGCTTGGATATCGGACTAGCCATGGGTGAGCGGTTCTTC
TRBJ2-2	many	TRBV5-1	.	CASSHPLGGTGELFF	TGCGCCAGCAGCCATCCGCTCGGGGGCACCGGGGAGCTGTTTTTT
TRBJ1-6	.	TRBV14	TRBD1	CGSSLGRDRGWSPLHF	TGTGGCAGTTCCCTGGGCCGGGACAGGGGTTGGTCACCCCTGCACTTT
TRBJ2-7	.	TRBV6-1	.	CAGSDWVFYAQYF	TGTGCCGGCAGTGACTGGGTTTTCTACGCGCAGTACTTC
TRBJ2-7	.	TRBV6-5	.	CASSYGGTNGVQYF	TGTGCTAGCAGTTACGGCGGGACGAATGGGGTGCAGTACTTC